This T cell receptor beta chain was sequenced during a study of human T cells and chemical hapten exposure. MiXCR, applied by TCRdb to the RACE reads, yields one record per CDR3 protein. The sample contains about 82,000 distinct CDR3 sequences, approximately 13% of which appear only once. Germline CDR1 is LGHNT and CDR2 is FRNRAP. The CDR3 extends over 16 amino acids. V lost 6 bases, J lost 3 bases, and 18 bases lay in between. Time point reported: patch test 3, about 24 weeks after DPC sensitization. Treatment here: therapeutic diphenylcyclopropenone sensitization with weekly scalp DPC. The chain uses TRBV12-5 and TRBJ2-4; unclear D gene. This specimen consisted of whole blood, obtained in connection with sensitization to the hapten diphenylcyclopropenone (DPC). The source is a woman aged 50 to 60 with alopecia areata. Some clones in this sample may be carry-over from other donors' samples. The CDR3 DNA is TGTGCTAGTGGGCAGCCTCAAGGCACTGGCAAAAACATTCAGTACTTC. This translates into CASGQPQGTGKNIQYF.